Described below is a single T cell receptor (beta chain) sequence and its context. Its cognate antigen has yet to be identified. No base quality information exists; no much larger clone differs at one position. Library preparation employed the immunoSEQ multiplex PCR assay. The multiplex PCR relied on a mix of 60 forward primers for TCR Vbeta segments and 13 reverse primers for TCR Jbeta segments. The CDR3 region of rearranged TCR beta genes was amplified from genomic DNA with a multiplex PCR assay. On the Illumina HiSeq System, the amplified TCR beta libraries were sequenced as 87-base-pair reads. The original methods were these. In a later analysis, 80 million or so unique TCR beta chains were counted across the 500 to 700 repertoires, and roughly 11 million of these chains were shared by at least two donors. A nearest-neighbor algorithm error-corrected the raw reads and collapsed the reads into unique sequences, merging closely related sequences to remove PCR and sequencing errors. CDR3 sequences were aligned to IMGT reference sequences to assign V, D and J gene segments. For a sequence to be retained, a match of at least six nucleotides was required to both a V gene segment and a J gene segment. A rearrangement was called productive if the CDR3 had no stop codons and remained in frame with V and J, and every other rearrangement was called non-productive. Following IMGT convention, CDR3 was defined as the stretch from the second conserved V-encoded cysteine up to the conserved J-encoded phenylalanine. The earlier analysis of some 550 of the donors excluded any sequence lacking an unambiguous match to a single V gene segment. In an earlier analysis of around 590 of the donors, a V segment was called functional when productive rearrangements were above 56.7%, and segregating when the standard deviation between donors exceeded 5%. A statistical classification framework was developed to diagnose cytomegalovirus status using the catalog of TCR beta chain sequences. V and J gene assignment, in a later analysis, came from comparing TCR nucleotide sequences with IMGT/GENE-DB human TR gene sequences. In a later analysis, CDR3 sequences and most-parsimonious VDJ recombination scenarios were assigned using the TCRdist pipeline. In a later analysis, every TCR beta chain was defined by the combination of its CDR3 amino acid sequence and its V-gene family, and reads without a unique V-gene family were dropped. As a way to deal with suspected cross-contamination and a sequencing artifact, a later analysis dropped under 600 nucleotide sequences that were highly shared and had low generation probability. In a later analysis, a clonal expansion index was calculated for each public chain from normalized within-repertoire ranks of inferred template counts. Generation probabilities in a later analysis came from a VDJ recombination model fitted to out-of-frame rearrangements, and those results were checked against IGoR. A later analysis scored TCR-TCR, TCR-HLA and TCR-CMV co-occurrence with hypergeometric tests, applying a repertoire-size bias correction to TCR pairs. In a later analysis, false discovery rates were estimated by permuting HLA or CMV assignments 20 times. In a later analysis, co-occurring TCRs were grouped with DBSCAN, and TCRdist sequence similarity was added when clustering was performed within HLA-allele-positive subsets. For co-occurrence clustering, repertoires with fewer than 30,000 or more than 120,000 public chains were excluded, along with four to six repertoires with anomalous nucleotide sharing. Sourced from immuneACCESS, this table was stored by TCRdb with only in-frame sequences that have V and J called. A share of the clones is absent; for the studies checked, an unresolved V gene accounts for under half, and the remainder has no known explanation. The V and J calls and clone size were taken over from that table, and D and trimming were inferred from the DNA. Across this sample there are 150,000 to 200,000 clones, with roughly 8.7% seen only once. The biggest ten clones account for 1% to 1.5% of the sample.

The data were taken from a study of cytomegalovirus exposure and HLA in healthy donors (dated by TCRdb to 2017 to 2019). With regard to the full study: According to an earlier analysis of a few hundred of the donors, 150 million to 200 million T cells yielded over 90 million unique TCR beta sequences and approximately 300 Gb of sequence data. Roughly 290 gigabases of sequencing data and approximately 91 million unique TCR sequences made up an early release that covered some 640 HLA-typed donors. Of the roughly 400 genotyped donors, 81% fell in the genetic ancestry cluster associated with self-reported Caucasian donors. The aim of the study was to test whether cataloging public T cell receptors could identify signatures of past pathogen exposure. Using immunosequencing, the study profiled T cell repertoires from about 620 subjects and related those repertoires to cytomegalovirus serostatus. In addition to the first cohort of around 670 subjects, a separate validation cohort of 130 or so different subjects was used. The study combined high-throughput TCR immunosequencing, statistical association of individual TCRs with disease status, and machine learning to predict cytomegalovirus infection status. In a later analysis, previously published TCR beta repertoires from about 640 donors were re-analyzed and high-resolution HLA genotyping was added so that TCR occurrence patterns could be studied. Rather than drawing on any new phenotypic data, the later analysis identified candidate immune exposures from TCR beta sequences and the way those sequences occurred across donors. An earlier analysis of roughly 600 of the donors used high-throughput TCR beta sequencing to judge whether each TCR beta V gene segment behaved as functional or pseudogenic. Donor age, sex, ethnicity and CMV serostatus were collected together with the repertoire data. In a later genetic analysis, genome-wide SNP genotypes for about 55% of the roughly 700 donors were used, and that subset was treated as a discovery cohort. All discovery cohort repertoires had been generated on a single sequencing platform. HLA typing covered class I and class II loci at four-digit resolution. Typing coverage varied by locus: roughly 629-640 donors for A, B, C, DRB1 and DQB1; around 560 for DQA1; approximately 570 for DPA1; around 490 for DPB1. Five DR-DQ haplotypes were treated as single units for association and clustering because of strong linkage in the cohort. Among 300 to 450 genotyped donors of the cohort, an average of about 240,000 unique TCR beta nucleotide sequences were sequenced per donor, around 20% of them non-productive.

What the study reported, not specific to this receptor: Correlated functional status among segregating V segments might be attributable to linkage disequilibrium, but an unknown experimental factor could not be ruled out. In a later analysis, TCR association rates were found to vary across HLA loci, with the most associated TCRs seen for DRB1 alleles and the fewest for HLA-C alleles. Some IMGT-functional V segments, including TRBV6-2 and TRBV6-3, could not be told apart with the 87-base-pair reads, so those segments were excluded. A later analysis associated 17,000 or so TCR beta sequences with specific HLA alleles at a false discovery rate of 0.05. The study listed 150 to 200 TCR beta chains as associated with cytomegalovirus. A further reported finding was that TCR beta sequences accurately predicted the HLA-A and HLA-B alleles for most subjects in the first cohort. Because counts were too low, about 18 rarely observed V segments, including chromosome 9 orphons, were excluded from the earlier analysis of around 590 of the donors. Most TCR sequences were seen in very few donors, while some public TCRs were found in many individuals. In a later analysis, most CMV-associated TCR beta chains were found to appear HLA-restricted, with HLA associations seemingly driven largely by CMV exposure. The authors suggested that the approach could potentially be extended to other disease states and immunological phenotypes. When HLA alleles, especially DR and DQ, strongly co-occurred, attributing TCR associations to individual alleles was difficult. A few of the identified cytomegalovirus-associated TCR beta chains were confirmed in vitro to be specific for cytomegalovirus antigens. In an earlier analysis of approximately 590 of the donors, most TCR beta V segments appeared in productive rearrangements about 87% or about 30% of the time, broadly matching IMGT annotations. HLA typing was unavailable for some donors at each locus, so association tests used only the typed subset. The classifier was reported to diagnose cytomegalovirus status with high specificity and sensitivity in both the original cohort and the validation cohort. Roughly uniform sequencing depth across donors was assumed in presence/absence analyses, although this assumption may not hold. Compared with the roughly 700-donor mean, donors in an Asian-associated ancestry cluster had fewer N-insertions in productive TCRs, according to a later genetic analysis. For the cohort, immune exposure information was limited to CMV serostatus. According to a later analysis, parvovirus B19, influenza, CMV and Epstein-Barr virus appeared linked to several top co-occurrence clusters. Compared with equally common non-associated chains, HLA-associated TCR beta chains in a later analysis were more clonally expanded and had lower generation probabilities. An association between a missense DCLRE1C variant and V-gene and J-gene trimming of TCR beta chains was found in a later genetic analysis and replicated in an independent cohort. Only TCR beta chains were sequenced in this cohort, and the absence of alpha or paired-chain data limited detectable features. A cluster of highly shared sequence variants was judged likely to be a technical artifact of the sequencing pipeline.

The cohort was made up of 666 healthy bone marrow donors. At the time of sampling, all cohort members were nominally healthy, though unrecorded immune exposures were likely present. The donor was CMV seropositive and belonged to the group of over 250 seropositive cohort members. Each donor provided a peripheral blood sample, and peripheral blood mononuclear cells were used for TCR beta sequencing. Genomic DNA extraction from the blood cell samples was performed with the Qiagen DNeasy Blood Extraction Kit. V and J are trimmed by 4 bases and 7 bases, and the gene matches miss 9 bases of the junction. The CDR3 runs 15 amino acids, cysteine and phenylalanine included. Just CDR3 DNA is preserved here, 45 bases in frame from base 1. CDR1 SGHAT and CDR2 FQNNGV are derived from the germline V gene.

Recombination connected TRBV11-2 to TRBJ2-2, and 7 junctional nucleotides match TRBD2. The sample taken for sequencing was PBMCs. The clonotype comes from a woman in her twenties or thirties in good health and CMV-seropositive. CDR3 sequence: CASSSPSWGGGELFF. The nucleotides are TGTGCCAGCAGCTCCCCCTCCTGGGGGGGCGGGGAGCTGTTTTTT.